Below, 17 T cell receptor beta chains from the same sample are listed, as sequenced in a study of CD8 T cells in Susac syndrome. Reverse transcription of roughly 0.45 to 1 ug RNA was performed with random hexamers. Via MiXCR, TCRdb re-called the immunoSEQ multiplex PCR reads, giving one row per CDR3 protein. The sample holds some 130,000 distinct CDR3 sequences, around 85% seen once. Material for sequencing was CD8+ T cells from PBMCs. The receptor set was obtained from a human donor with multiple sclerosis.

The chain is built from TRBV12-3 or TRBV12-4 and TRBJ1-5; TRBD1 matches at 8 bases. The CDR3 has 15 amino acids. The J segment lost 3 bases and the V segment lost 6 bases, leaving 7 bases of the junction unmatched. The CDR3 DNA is TGTGCCAGCAGCCCGGGACAGGCATCCAATCAGCCCCAGCATTTT. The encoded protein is CASSPGQASNQPQHF.

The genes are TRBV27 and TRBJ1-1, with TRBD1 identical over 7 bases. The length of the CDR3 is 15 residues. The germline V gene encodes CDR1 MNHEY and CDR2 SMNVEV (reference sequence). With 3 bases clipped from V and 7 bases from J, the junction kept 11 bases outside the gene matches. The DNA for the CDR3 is TGTGCCAGCAGTTTTGGGGGAGACAGGGTAGTTGAAGCTTTCTTT. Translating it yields CASSFGGDRVVEAFF.

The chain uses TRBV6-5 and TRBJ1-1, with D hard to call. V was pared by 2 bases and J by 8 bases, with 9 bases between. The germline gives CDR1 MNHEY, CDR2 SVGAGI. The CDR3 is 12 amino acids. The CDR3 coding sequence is TGTGCCAGCAGTTACCCCCCTGAGGAAGCTTTCTTT. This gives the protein CASSYPPEEAFF.

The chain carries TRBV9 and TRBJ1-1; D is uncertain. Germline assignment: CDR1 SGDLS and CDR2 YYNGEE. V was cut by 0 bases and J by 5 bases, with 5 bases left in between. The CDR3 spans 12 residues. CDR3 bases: TGTGCCAGCAGCGTAGTAGGGACTGAAGCTTTCTTT. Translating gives CASSVVGTEAFF.

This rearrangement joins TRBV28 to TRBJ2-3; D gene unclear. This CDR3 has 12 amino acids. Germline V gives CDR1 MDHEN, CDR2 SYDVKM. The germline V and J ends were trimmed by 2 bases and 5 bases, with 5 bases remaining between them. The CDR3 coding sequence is TGTGCCAGCAGTTTACCAGGAGATACGCAGTATTTT. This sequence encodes CASSLPGDTQYF.

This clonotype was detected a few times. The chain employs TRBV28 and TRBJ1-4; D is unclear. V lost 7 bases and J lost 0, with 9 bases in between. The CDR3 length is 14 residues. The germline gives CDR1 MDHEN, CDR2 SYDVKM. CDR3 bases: TGTGCCAGCACAAAAATTGCAACTAATGAAAAACTGTTTTTT. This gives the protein CASTKIATNEKLFF.

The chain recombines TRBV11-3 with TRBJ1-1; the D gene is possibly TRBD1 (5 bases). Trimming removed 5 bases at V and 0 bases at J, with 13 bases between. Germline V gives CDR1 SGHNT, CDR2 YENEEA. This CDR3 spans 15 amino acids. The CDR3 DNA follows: TGTGCCAGCAGCGTGCCCCAGGGCGTGAACACTGAAGCTTTCTTT. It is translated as CASSVPQGVNTEAFF.

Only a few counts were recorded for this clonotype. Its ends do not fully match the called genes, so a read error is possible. The CDR3 is CASSLVRGNTEAFF. The CDR3 DNA is TGTGCCAGCAGCTTGGTCAGGGGGAACACTGAGGCTTTCTTT. The chain employs TRBV5-6 and TRBJ1-1; 7 nucleotides match TRBD1. CDR3 length: 14 amino acids. CDR1 is SGHDT, CDR2 YYEEEE, per germline.

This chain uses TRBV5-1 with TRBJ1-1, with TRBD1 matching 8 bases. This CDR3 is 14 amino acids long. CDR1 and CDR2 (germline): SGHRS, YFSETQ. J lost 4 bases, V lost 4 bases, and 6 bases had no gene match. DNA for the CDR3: TGCGCCAGCAGCCCAGGACAGGGACTCACTGAAGCTTTCTTT. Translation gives CASSPGQGLTEAFF.

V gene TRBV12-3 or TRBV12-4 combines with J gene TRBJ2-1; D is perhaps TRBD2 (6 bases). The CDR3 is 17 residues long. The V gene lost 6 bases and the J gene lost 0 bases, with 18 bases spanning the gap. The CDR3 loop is CASSTAPGLSSYNEQFF. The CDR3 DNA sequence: TGTGCCAGCAGCACCGCTCCGGGACTTAGCTCCTACAATGAGCAGTTCTTC.

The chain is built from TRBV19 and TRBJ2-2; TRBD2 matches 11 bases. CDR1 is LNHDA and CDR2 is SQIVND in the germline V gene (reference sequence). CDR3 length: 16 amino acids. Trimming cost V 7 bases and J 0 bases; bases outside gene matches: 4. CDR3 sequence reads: CASISSGGTNTGELFF. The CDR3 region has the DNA TGTGCCAGTATCTCTAGCGGGGGGACGAACACCGGGGAGCTGTTTTTT.

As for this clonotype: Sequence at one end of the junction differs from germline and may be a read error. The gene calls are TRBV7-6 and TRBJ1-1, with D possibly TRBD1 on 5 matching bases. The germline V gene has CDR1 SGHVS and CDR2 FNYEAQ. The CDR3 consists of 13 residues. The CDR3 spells CASSATGNTEAFF. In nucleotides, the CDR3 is TGCGCCAGCAGCGCAACAGGGAACACTGAAGCTTTCTTT.

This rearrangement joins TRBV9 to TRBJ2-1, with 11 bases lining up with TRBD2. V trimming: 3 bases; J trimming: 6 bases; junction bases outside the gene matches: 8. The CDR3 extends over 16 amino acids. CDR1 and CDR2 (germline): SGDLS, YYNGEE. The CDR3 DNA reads TGTGCCAGCAGCGGAGGAGCTCTAGCGGGAGGCAATGAGCAGTTCTTC. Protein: CASSGGALAGGNEQFF.

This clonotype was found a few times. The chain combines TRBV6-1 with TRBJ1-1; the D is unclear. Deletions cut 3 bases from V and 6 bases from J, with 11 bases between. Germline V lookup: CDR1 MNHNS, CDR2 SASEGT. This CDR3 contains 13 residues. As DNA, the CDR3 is TGTGCCAGCAGTGATCTGATGTTTCCTGAAGCTTTCTTT. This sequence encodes CASSDLMFPEAFF.

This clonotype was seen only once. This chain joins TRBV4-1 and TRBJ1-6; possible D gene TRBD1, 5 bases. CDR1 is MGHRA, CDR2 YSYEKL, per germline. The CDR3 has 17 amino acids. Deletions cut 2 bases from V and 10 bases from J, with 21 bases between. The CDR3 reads CASSQLLDVTVSSPLHF. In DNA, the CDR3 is TGCGCCAGCAGCCAACTACTGGACGTGACAGTGAGCTCACCCCTCCACTTT.

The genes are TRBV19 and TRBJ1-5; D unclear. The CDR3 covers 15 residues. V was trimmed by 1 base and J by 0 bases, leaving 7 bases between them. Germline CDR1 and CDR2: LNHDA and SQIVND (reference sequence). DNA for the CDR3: TGTGCCAGTAGTATAGGCGCTCGTAGCAATCAGCCCCAGCATTTT. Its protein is CASSIGARSNQPQHF.

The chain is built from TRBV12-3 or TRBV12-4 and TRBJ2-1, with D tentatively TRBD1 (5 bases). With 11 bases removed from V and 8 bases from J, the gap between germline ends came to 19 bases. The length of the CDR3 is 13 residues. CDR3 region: CASQGPLDDEQFF. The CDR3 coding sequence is TGTGCCTCTCAGGGTCCTTTGGACGATGAGCAGTTCTTC.